The TCR beta chain under discussion was sequenced for a study of T cell clones after liver transplantation. Study-level background: Without induction therapy, subjects received standard immunosuppression until 12-24 months post-transplant. General study findings and limits: Donor-reactive sequences fell more than third party-reactive ones, suggesting partial deletion. Graft donor-reactive T cells may have migrated into the graft rather than being deleted.

Using immunoSEQ multiplex PCR, the repertoire was profiled, and TCRdb retains in-frame clones only, with some absent. Of 70,000 to 85,000 clones in the sample, approximately 80% were seen once. A remark on this clone: What it binds is not known.

The CDR3 length is 13 residues. The V gene's germline CDR1 is SEHNR and CDR2 FQNEAQ (reference sequence). Trimming took 3 bases from V and 6 from J, leaving 8 bases between them. The rearrangement joins TRBV7-9 to TRBJ2-2, with D unresolved. Sequenced material: CD4+ T cells from blood, taken before liver transplant. The receptor was derived from a human donor who received a liver transplant. Here the CDR3 DNA reads TGTGCCAGCAGCTTGAGGTTTCCCGGGGAGCTGTTTTTT. Amino acid sequence: CASSLRFPGELFF.